These T cell receptor beta chains were read from a single sample in a study of cytomegalovirus exposure and HLA in healthy donors. Profiling relied on immunoSEQ multiplex PCR, and the TCRdb table lists in-frame clones only, not all of them. Here the sample spans about 160,000 clones, 65% to 90% being singletons. Material: PBMCs. The receptor source for this set is a human donor in good health. Both conserved end residues are part of each CDR3.

TRBJ2-7	TRBV9	CASSPRGTSGDYYEQYF
TRBJ1-2	TRBV5-6	CASRTEGGFGYTF
TRBJ2-2	TRBV4-1	CASSQIGLAATGELFF
TRBJ2-2	TRBV10-3	CAIQGTGKTGELFF
.	TRBV14	CASSQGSSEQYF
TRBJ2-1	TRBV5-1	CASSLDGVIGEQFF
TRBJ2-1	TRBV4-1	CASSQGGGHSYNEQFF
TRBJ1-1	TRBV7-6	CASSLGDRVGTEAFF
TRBJ1-1	TRBV6-5	CASTGKNTEAFF
TRBJ1-2	TRBV12-5	CASGLTLQTGGSYTF